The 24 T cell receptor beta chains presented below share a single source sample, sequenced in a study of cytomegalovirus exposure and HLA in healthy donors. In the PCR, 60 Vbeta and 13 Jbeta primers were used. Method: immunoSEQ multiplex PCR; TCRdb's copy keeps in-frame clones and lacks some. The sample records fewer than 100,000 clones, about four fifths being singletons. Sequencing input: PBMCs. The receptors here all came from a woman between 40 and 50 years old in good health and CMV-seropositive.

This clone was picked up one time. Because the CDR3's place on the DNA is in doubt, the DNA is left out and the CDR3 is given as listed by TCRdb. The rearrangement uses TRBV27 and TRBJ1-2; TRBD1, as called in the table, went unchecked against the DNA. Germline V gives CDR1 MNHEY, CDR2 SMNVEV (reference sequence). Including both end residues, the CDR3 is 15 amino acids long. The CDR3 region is CASSSSTGYNYGYTF.

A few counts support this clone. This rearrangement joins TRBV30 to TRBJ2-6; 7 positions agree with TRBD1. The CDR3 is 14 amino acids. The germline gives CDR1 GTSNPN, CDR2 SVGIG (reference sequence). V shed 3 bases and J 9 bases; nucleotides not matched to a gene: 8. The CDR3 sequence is CAWRNKQGSNVLTF. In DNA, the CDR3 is TGTGCCTGGAGGAATAAACAGGGGAGCAACGTCCTGACTTTC.

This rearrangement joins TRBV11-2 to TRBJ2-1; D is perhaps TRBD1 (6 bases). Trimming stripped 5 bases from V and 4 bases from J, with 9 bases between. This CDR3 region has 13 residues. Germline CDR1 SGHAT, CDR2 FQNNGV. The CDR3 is CASSKDRYNEQFF. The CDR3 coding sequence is TGTGCCAGCAGCAAAGACAGGTACAATGAGCAGTTCTTC.

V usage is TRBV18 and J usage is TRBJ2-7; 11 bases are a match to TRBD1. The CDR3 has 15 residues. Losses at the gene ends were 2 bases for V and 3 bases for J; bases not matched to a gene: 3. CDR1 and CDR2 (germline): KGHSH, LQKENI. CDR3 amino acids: CASSPGTGGDYEQYF. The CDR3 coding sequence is TGTGCCAGCTCACCAGGGACAGGGGGGGACTACGAGCAGTACTTC.

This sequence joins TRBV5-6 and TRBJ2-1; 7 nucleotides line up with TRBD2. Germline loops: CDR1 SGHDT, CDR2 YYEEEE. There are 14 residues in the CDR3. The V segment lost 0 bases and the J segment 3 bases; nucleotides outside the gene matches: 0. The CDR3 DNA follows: TGTGCCAGCAGCTTGGAGCGGGGCTACAATGAGCAGTTCTTC. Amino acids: CASSLERGYNEQFF.

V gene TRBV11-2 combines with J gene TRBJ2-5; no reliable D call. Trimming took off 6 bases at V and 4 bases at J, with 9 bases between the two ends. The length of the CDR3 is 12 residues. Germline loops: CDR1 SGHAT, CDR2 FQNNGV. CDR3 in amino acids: CASSTLRETQYF. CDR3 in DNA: TGTGCCAGCAGTACGCTCAGAGAGACCCAGTACTTC. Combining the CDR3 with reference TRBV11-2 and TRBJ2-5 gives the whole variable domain EAGVAQSPRYKIIEKRQSVAFWCNPISGHATLYWYQQILGQGPKLLIQFQNNGVVDDSQLPKDRFSAERLKGVDSTLKIQPAKLEDSAVYLCASSTLRETQYFGPGTRLLVL.

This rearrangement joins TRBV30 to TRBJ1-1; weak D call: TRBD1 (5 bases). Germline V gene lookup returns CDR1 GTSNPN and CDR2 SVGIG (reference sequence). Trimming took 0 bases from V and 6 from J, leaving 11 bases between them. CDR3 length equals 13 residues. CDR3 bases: TGTGCCTGGAGTGTTGGAGGGGCTGCTGAAGCTTTCTTT. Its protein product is CAWSVGGAAEAFF.

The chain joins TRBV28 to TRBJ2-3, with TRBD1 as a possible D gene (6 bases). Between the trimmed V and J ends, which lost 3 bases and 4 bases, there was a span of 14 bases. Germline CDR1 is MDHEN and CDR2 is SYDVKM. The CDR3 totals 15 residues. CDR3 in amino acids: CASSFDRKGADTQYF. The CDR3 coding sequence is TGTGCCAGCAGTTTTGACAGGAAGGGGGCAGATACGCAGTATTTT.

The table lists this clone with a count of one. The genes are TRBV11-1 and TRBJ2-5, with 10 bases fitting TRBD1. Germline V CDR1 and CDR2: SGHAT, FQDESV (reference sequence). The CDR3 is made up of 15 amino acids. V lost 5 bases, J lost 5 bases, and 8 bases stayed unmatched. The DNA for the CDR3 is TGTGCCAGCAGCGTCAGGACAGGGGGTTTTGAGACCCAGTACTTC. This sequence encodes CASSVRTGGFETQYF. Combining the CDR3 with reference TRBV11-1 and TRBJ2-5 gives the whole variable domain EAEVAQSPRYKITEKSQAVAFWCDPISGHATLYWYRQILGQGPELLVQFQDESVVDDSQLPKDRFSAERLKGVDSTLKIQPAELGDSAMYLCASSVRTGGFETQYFGPGTRLLVL.

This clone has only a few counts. CDR3: CASNGGYTEAFF. CDR3 DNA: TGTGCCAGTAATGGGGGGTACACTGAAGCTTTCTTT. The J gene is TRBJ1-1, the V gene TRBV19, with D perhaps matching TRBD1 (5 bases). The CDR3 consists of 12 residues. Per the germline V gene, CDR1 is LNHDA and CDR2 is SQIVND (reference sequence). The V end was cut by 7 bases, the J end by 3 bases, with 9 bases between.

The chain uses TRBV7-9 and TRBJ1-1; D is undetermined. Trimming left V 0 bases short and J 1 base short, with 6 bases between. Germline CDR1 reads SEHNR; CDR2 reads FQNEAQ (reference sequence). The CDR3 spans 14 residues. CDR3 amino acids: CASSLAAGNTEAFF. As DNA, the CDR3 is TGTGCCAGCAGCTTAGCGGCTGGGAACACTGAAGCTTTCTTT.

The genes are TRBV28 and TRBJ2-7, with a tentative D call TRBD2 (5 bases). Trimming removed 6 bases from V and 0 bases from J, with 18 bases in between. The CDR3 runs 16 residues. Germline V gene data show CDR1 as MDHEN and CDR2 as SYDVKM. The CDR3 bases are TGTGCCAGCAGGCCACGGGAAGGTCGAAGCTCCTACGAGCAGTACTTC. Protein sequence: CASRPREGRSSYEQYF.

DNA for the CDR3: TGTGCCTGGAGTGAGGACAGTAACACTGAAGCTTTCTTT. The encoded protein is CAWSEDSNTEAFF. The chain carries TRBV30 and TRBJ1-1; maybe TRBD1 (6 bases). CDR3 length: 13 residues. Trimming shortened V by 1 base and J by 2 bases, and 8 bases separated the two germline ends. CDR1 GTSNPN and CDR2 SVGIG come from the germline V gene (reference sequence).

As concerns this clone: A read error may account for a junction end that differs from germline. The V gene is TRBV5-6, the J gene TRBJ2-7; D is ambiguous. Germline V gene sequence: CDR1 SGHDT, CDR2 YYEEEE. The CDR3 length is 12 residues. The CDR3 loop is CTSSPSTGEQYF. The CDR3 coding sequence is TGTACCAGCAGCCCTAGTACCGGCGAGCAGTACTTC.

The CDR3 here is CASSYDRDDNEQFF. The CDR3 DNA follows: TGTGCCAGCAGTTATGACAGGGATGACAATGAGCAGTTCTTC. The chain has TRBV27 and TRBJ2-1, with TRBD1 identical over 7 bases. The CDR3 length is 14 residues. Germline CDR1 reads MNHEY; CDR2 reads SMNVEV (reference sequence). Trimming at V came to 4 bases and at J to 5 bases, leaving 5 bases not matched to a gene.

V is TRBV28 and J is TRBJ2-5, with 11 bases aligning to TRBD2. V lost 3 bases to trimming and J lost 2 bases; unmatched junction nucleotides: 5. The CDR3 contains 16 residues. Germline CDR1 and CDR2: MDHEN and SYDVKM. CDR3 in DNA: TGTGCCAGCAGTTTGGTTCTAGCGGGAGGTCAAGAGACCCAGTACTTC. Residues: CASSLVLAGGQETQYF.

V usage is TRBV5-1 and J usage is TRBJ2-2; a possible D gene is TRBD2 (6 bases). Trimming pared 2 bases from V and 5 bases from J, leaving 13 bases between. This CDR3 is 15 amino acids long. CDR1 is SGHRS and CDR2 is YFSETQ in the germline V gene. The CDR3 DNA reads TGCGCCAGCAGCTTACCCCCTAGCGAGACCGGGGAGCTGTTTTTT. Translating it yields CASSLPPSETGELFF.

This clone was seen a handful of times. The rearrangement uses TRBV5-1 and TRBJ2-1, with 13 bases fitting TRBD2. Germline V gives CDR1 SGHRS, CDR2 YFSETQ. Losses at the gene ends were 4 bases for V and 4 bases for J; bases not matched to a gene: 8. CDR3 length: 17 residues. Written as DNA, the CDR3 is TGCGCCAGCAGCAGATTACAGACTAGCGGGGGGTACAATGAGCAGTTCTTC. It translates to CASSRLQTSGGYNEQFF.

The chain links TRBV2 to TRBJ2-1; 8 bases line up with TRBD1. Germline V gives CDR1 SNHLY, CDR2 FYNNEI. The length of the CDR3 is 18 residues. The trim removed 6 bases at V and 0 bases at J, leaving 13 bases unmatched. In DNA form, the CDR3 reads TGTGCCAGCAGAGCGGACAGGGCCCCAACTCTCTCCTACAATGAGCAGTTCTTC. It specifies CASRADRAPTLSYNEQFF.

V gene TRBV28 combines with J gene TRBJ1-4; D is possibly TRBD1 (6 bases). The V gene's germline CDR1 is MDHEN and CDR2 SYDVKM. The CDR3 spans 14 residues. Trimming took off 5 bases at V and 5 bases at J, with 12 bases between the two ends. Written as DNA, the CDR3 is TGTGCCAGCAGTCCGGGACACCAGAATGAAAAACTGTTTTTT. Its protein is CASSPGHQNEKLFF. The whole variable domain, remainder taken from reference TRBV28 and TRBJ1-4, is DVKVTQSSRYLVKRTGEKVFLECVQDMDHENMFWYRQDPGLGLRLIYFSYDVKMKEKGDIPEGYSVSREKKERFSLILESASTNQTSMYLCASSPGHQNEKLFFGSGTQLSVL.

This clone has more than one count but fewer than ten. The CDR3 region is CASSQEQGAGYEQYF. DNA of the CDR3: TGCGCCAGCAGCCAAGAACAGGGGGCTGGCTACGAGCAGTACTTC. The chain carries TRBV4-1 and TRBJ2-7, with 9 positions matching TRBD1. Per the germline V gene, CDR1 is MGHRA and CDR2 is YSYEKL. V lost 0 bases, J lost 3 bases, and 3 bases stayed unmatched. This CDR3 region has 15 residues.

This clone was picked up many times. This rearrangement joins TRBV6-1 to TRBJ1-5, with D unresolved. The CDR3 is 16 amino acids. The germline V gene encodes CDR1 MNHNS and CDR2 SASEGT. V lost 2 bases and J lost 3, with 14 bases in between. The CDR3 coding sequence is TGTGCCAGCAGTGAAATGGGTAGAGGGAACAATCAGCCCCAGCATTTT. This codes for CASSEMGRGNNQPQHF.

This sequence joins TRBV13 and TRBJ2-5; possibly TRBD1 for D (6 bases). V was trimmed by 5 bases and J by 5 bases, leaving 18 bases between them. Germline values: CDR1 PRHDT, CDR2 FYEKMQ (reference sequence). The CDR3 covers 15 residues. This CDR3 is CASSLRDTGGETQYF. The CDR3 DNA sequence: TGTGCCAGCAGCCTAAGGGACACGGGTGGTGAGACCCAGTACTTC.

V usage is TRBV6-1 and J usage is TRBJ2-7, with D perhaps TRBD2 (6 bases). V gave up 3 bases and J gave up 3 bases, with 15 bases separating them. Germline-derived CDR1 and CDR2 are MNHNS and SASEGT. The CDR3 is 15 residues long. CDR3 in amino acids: CASSDRDFGYYEQYF. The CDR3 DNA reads TGTGCCAGCAGTGACAGGGACTTTGGGTACTACGAGCAGTACTTC.